The present T cell receptor beta chain was sequenced within a study of T-cell memory formation after mild COVID-19. Deletions cut 6 bases from V and 4 bases from J, with 20 bases between. This CDR3 has 16 amino acids. A single record per CDR3 protein comes from TCRdb applying MiXCR to the 5' RACE reads. The sample consists of 250,000 to 300,000 distinct CDR3 sequences, around 15% of them appearing once. Notes on this clonotype: Antigen unknown.

Study-wide results and limits: While clones contracting from day 15 to 85 were balanced between CD4 and CD8, later expanders leaned CD4+. Cross-reactive memory apparently joined, as some responding clones appeared in pre-infection memory.

The sequence derives from a young man who had mild COVID-19 (a few samples of this study predate the infection). Cell type and time point are not known. Sequenced material: PBMCs or a T cell subset sorted from them (not recorded which). The chain recombines TRBV12-3 or TRBV12-4 with TRBJ2-3, with D perhaps being TRBD1 or TRBD2 (5 bases each). As DNA, the CDR3 is TGTGCCAGCAGCCTCGGACTCTCAAGGGGAGCAGATACGCAGTATTTT. This encodes CASSLGLSRGADTQYF.